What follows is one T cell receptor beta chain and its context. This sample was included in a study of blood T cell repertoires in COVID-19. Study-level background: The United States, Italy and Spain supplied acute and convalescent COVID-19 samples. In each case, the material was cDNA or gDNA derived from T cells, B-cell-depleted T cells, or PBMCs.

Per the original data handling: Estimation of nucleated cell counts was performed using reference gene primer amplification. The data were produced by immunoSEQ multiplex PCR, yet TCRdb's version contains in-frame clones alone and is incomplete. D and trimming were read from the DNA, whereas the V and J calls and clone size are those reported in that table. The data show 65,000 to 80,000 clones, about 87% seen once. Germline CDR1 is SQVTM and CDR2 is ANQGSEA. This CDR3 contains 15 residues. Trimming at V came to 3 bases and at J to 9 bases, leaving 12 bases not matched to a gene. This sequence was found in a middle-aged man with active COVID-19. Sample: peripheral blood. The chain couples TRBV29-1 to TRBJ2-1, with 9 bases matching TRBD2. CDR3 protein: CSVDRLAGLIVEQFF. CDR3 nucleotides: TGCAGCGTTGATCGGCTAGCGGGACTGATTGTTGAGCAGTTCTTC.